This T cell receptor beta chain came from a study of circulating and synovial CD4+ cells in juvenile arthritis. Study-wide results and limits: These blood cells shared more CDR3 sequences with synovium than bulk blood. Bulk blood CD4 samples held at least an order of magnitude more or fewer genomes than CPL. Some such blood samples were as oligoclonal as synovium.

Points on this clone: Its antigen is currently unknown.

Only in-frame clones appear in the TCRdb table, and some are missing; sequencing was by immunoSEQ multiplex PCR. The data hold tens of thousands of clones, with just under 97% observed a single time. This sequence was found in a human donor with juvenile idiopathic arthritis. The sample taken for sequencing was CD4+ T cells from blood.

In DNA, the CDR3 is TGTGCCAGCAGCTTAGGTCGGTCGGTGGGGCAAGTCTATGGCTACACCTTC. Its translation is CASSLGRSVGQVYGYTF. The rearrangement links TRBV7-9 to TRBJ1-2; D possibly corresponds to TRBD1 (5 bases). The germline CDR1 and CDR2 sequences are SEHNR and FQNEAQ (reference sequence). The CDR3 has 17 residues. V was pared by 1 base and J by 4 bases, with 19 bases between.